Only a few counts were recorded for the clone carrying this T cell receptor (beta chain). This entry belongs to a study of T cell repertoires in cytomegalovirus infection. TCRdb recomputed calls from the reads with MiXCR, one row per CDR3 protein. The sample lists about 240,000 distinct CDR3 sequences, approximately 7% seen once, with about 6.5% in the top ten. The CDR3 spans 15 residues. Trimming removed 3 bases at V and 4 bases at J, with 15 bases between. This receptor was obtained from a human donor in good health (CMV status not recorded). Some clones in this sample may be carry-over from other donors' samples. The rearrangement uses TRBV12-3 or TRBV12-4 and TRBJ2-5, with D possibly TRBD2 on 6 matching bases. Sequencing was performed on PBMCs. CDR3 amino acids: CASSLGLAIGETQYF. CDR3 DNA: TGTGCCAGCAGTTTGGGGCTAGCGATCGGAGAGACCCAGTACTTC.